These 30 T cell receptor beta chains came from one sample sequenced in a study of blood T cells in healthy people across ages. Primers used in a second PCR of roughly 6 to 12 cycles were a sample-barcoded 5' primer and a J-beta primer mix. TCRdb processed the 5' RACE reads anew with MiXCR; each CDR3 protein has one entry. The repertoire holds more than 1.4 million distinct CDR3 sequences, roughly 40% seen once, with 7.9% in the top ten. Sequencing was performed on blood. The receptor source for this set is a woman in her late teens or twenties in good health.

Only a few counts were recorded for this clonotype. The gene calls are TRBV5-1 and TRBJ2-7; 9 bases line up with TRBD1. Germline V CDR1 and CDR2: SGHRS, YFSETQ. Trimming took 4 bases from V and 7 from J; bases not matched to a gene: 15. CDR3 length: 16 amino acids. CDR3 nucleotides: TGCGCCAGCAGCCTATTACAGGGGGCCGGACAGGAAGAGCAGTACTTC. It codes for CASSLLQGAGQEEQYF.

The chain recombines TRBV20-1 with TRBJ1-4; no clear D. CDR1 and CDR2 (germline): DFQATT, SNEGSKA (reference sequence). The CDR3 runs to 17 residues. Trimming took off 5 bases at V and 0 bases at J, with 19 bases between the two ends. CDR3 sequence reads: CSARDLAEGATNEKLFF. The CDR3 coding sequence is TGCAGTGCTCGCGACTTGGCGGAGGGAGCAACTAATGAAAAACTGTTTTTT.

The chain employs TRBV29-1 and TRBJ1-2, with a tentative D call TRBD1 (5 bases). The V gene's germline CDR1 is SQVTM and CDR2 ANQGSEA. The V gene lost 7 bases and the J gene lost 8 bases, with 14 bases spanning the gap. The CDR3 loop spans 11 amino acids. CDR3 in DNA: TGCAGCGGTAAGGACAATCAAGGCTACACCTTC. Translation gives CSGKDNQGYTF.

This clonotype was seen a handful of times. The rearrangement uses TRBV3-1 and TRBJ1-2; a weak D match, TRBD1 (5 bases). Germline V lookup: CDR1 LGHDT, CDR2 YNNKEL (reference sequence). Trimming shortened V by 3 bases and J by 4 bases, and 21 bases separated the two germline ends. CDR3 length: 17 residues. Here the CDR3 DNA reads TGTGCCAGCAGCCAGGGAGGGGACGTGCCCGCTATCTATGGCTACACCTTC. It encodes CASSQGGDVPAIYGYTF. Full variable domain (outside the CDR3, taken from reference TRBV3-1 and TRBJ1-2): DTAVSQTPKYLVTQMGNDKSIKCEQNLGHDTMYWYKQDSKKFLKIMFSYNNKELIINETVPNRFSPKSPDKAHLNLHINSLELGDSAVYFCASSQGGDVPAIYGYTFGSGTRLTVV.

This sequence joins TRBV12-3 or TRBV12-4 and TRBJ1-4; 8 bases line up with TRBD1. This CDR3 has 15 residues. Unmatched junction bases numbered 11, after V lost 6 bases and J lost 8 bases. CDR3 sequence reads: CASSKPRGLREKLFF. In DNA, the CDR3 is TGTGCCAGCAGCAAACCCAGGGGGCTAAGGGAAAAACTGTTTTTT.

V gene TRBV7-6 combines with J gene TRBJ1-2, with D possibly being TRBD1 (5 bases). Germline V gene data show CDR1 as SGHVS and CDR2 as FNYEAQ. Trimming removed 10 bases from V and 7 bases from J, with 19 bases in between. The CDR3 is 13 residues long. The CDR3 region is CATTPGFGCGYTF. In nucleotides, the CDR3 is TGTGCCACCACACCAGGGTTTGGCTGTGGCTACACCTTC.

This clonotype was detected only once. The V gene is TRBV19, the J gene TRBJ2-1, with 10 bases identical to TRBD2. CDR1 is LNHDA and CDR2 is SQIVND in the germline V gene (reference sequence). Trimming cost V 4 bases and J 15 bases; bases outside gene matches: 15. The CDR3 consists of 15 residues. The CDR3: CASSKWRLAGEERFF. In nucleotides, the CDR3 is TGTGCCAGTAGTAAATGGCGGCTAGCGGGAGAGGAACGGTTCTTC.

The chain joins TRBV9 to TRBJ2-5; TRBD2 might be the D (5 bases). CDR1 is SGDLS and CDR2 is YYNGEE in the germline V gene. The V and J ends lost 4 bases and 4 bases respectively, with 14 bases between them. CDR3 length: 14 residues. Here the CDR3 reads CASSTTGTIETQYF. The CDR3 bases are TGTGCCAGCAGCACGACGGGAACTATAGAGACCCAGTACTTC.

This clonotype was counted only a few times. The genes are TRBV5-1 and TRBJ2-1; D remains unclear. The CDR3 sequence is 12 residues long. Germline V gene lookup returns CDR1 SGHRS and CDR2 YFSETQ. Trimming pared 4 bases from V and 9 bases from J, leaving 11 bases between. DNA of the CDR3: TGCGCCAGCAGCACCGTAGCAGGTGAGCAGTTCTTC. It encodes CASSTVAGEQFF.

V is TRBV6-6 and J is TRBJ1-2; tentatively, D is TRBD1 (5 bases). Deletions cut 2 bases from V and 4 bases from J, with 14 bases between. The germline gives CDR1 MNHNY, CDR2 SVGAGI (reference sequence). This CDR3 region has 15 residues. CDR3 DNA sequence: TGTGCCAGCAGTTACGCCCGGGACCACCTCTATGGCTACACCTTC. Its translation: CASSYARDHLYGYTF.

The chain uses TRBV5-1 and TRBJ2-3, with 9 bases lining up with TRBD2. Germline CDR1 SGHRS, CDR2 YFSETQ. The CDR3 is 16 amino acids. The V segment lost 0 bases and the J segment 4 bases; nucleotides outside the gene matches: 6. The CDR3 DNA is TGCGCCAGCAGCTTGGAAGGCGGGGGGGCGGCAGATACGCAGTATTTT. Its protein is CASSLEGGGAADTQYF.

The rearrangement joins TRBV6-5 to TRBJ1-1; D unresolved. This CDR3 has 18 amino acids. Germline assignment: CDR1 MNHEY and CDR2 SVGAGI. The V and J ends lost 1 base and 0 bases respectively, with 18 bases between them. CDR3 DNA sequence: TGTGCCAGCAGTTACTACCCCCTGTCCATGAGCATGAACACTGAAGCTTTCTTT. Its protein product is CASSYYPLSMSMNTEAFF.

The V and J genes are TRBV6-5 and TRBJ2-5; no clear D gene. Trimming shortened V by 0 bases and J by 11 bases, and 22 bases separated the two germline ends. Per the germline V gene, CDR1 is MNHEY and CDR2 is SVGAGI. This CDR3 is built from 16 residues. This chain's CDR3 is CASSYSPGGYYNEQYF. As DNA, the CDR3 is TGTGCCAGCAGTTACTCGCCAGGTGGTTACTACAATGAGCAGTACTTC.

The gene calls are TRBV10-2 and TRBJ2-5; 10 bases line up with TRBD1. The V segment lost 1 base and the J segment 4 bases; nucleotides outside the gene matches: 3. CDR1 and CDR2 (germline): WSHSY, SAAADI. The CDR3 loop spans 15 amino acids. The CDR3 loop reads CASSEFRDRGETQYF. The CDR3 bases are TGCGCCAGCAGTGAGTTCCGGGACAGGGGAGAGACCCAGTACTTC.

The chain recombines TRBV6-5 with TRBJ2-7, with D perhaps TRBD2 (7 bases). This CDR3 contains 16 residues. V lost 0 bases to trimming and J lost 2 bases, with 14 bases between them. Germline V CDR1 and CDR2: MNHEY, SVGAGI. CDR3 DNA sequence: TGTGCCAGCAGTTACTCAGGGCGGGGGCCAACCTACGAGCAGTACTTC. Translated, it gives CASSYSGRGPTYEQYF.

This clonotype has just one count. The CDR3 sequence is CSAHDLIQNTEAFF. The CDR3 DNA is TGCAGTGCTCACGACCTCATACAGAACACTGAAGCTTTCTTT. The V call is TRBV20-1, the J call TRBJ1-1; D is undetermined. The CDR3 totals 14 residues. Trimming took 5 bases from V and 1 from J, leaving 14 bases between them. The germline V gene encodes CDR1 DFQATT and CDR2 SNEGSKA (reference sequence).

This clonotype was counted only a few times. The CDR3: CATSSPTYEQYF. Written as DNA, the CDR3 is TGTGCCACCAGCAGTCCGACCTACGAGCAGTACTTC. This chain connects TRBV24-1 to TRBJ2-7; D gene unclear. In germline, CDR1 is KGHDR, CDR2 SFDVKD. V gave up 7 bases and J gave up 2 bases, with 8 bases separating them. There are 12 residues in the CDR3.

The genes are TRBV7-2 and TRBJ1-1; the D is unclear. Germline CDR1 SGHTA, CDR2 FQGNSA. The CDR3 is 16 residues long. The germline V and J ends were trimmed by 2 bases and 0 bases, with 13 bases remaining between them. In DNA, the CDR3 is TGTGCCAGCAGCTTACTAGCCCTACCTCTGAACACTGAAGCTTTCTTT. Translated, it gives CASSLLALPLNTEAFF.

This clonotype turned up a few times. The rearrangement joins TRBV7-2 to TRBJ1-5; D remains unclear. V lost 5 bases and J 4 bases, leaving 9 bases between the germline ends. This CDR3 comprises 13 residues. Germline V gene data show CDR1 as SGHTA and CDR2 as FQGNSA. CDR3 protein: CASSPSRNQPQHF. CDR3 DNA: TGTGCCAGCAGCCCCAGCCGGAATCAGCCCCAGCATTTT.

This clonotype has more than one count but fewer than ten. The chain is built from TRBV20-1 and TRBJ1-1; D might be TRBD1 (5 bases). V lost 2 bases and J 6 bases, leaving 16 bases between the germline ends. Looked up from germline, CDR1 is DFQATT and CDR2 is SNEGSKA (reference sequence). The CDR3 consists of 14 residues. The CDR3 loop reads CSARPLGESAEAFF. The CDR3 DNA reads TGCAGTGCTAGACCCTTAGGGGAGTCCGCTGAAGCTTTCTTT.

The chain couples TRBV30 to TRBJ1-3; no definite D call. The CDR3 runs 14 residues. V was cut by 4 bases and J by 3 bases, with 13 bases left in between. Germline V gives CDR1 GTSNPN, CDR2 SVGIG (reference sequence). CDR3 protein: CAWTGPPFGNTIYF. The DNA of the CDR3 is TGTGCCTGGACCGGGCCACCCTTTGGAAACACCATATATTTT.

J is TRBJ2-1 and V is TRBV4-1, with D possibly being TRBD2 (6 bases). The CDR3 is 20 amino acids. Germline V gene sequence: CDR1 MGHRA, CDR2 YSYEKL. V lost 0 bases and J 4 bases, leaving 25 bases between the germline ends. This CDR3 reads CASSQDLPSGHLVAYNEQFF. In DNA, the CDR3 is TGCGCCAGCAGCCAAGATCTCCCCAGCGGGCACCTAGTAGCGTACAATGAGCAGTTCTTC.

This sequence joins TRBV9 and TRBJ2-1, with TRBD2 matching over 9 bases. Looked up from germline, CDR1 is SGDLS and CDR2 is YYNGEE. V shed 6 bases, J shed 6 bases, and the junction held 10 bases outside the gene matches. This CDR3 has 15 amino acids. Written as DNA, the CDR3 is TGTGCCAGCACCGGGGGCGGGGGGGCCGTCAATGAGCAGTTCTTC. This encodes CASTGGGGAVNEQFF.

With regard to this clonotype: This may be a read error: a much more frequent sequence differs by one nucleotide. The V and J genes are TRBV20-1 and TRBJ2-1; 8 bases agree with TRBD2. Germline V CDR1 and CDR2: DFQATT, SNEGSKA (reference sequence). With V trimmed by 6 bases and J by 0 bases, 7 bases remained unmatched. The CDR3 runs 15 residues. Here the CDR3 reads CSAHRLATSYNEQFF. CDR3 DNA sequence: TGCAGTGCCCACAGACTAGCGACCTCCTACAATGAGCAGTTCTTC.

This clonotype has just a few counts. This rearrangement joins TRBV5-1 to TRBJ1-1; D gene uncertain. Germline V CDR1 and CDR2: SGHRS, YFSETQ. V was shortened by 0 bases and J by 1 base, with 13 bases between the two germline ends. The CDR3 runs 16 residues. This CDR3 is CASSLAAGTPNTEAFF. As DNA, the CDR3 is TGCGCCAGCAGCTTGGCGGCAGGCACTCCGAACACTGAAGCTTTCTTT.

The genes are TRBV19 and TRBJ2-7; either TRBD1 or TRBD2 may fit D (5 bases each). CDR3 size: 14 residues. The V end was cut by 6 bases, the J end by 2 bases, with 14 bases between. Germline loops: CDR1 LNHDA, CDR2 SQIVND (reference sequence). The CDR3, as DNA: TGTGCCAGTAGCCCGGGATCGGACACCTACGAGCAGTACTTC. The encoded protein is CASSPGSDTYEQYF.

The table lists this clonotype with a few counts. The DNA of the CDR3 is TGTGGATCAGGGAGCTTGGACATTCAGTACTTC. Translated, it gives CGSGSLDIQYF. This chain uses TRBV12-3 or TRBV12-4 with TRBJ2-4, with D perhaps matching TRBD1 or TRBD2 (5 bases each). The CDR3 sequence is 11 residues long.

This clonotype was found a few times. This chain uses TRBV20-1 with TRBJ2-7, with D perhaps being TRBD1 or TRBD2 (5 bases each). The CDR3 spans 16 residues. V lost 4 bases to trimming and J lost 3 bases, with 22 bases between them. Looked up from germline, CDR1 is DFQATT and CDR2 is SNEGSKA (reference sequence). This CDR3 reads CSATILSRDGFYEQYF. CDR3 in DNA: TGCAGTGCTACCATTTTGTCCCGGGACGGGTTCTACGAGCAGTACTTC.

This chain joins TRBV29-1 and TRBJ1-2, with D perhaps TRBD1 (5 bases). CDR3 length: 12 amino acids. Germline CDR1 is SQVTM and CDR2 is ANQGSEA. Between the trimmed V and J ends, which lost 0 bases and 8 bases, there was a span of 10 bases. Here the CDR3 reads CSVEDPTDGYTF. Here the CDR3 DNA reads TGCAGCGTTGAAGATCCGACAGACGGCTACACCTTC. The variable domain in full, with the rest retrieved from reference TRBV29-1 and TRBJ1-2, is SAVISQKPSRDICQRGTSLTIQCQVDSQVTMMFWYRQQPGQSLTLIATANQGSEATYESGFVIDKFPISRPNLTFSTLTVSNMSPEDSSIYLCSVEDPTDGYTFGSGTRLTVV.

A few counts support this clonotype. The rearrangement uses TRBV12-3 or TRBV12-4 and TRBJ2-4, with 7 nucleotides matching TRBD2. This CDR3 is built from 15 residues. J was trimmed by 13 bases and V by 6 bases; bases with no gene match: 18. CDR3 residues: CASRPTETGAGEQYF. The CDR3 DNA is TGTGCCAGCAGACCCACGGAGACCGGGGCGGGGGAGCAGTACTTC.